This TCR beta chain appears in the sequencing data of a study of graft-versus-host responses after intestinal transplantation. Findings of the study overall: Allograft clonal ratios (graft-versus-host to host-versus-graft) were high in patients who had graft-donor T cell macrochimerism.

The method was immunoSEQ multiplex PCR; TCRdb's version includes in-frame clones alone and lacks a portion of them. This sample yields around 50,000 clones, of which about 87% are seen a single time; around 1.5% belongs to the top ten. A remark on this clone: Its antigen is still unknown.

This CDR3 contains 17 residues. Trimming took off 0 bases at V and 7 bases at J, with 19 bases between the two ends. Germline values: CDR1 SEHNR, CDR2 FQNEAQ (reference sequence). Here the sequenced sample was PBMCs, taken 26 days after transplant. This clonotype originated in a human patient who received an intestinal transplant, so some T cells may come from the graft donor. The rearrangement uses TRBV7-9 and TRBJ2-1; D gene unclear. CDR3 residues: CASSLAAGRKPLNEQFF. CDR3 coding DNA: TGTGCCAGCAGCTTAGCGGCCGGCAGAAAACCACTAAATGAGCAGTTCTTC.